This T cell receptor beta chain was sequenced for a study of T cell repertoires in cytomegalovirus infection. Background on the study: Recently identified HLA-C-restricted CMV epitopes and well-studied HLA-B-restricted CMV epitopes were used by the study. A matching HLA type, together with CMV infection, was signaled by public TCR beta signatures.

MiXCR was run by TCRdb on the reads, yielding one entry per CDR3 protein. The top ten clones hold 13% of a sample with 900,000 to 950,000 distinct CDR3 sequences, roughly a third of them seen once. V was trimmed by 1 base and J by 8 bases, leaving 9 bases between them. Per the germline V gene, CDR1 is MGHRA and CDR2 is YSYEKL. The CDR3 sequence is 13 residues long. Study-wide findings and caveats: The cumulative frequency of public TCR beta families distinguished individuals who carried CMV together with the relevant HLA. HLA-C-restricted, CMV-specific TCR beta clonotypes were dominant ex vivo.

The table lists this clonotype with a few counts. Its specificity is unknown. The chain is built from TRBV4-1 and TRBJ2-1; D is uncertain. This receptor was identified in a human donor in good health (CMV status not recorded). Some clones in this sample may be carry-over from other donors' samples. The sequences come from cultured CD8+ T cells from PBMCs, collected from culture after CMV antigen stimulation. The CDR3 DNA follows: TGCGCCAGCAGCCAAGTTCCCACGTATGAGCAGTTCTTC. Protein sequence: CASSQVPTYEQFF.